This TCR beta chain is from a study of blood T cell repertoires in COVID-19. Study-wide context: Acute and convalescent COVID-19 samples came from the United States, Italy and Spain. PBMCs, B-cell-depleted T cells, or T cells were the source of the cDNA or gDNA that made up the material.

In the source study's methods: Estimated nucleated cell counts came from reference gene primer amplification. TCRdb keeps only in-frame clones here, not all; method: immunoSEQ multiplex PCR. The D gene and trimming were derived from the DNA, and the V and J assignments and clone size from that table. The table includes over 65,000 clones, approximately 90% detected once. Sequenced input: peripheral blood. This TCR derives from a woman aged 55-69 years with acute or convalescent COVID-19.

Here the CDR3 DNA reads TGTGCCACTCAAAGCAGCGGGGGGGAAGATACGCAGTATTTT. Amino acids: CATQSSGGEDTQYF. V gene TRBV10-3 combines with J gene TRBJ2-3; 10 bases agree with TRBD2. Germline CDR1 is ENHRY and CDR2 is SYGVKD. With 10 bases clipped from V and 5 bases from J, the junction kept 9 bases outside the gene matches. CDR3 size: 14 residues.